This T cell receptor beta chain was captured in a study of blood T cell repertoires in COVID-19. Study background: Nucleic acid was either cDNA or gDNA, and it came from T cells, B-cell-depleted T cells, or PBMCs.

Original processing notes: Scientists estimated how many nucleated cells there were by amplifying reference gene primers. Data came from immunoSEQ multiplex PCR; TCRdb stores just in-frame clones and leaves some out. From that table come the V and J calls and clone size; the DNA was used to work out D and trimming. The table records under 200,000 clones, more than 65% of them present only once. The J segment lost 5 bases and the V segment lost 0 bases, leaving 0 bases of the junction unmatched. Germline-derived CDR1 and CDR2 are WNHNN and SYGVQD (reference sequence). There are 15 residues in the CDR3.

The receptor comes from a human donor with acute or convalescent COVID-19. The donor label of this sample is uncertain. The chain recombines TRBV10-1 with TRBJ2-3, with TRBD2 matching over 12 bases. The sequenced material came from peripheral blood. CDR3 residues: CASSESGLAGDTQYF. DNA of the CDR3: TGCGCCAGCAGTGAGTCGGGACTAGCGGGAGATACGCAGTATTTT.